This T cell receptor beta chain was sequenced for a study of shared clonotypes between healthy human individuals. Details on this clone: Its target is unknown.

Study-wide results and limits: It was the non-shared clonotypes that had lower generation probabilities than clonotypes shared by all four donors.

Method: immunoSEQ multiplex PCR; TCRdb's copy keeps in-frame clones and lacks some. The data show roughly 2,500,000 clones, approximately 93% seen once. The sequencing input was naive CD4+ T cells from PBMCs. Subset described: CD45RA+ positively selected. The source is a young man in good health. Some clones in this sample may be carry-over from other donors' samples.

CDR3 sequence (DNA): TGCGCCAGCCGGGAAGGACCCTCCTCTGGGGCCAACGTCCTGACTTTC. Translation gives CASREGPSSGANVLTF. V gene TRBV10-1 combines with J gene TRBJ2-6, with a tentative D call TRBD2 (5 bases). Germline loops: CDR1 WNHNN, CDR2 SYGVQD (reference sequence). This CDR3 is built from 16 residues. V gave up 8 bases and J gave up 0 bases, with 14 bases separating them.